This TCR beta chain derives from a study of blood T cells in healthy people across ages. Whole-study findings and limits: Naive T cell percentage showed a strong correlation with TCR beta diversity.

A second PCR, run for roughly 6 to 11 cycles, used a sample-barcoded 5' primer plus a J-beta primer mix. TCRdb re-called the 5' RACE reads with MiXCR, one entry per CDR3 protein. This sample has some 760,000 distinct CDR3 sequences; just under 25% occur once, and the top ten carry more than 3%. V lost 0 bases to trimming and J lost 4 bases, with 5 bases between them. There are 13 residues in the CDR3. CDR1 SGDLS and CDR2 YYNGEE come from the germline V gene. As regards this clonotype: The antigen is not known.

The same sample was also used in a study of T cells of mothers and their children.

The source material was blood. The chain carries TRBV9 and TRBJ2-1, with no clear D. This TCR came from a boy aged 10-17 years in good health. The CDR3 reads CASSVAQYNEQFF. The CDR3 nucleotides are TGTGCCAGCAGCGTAGCCCAATACAATGAGCAGTTCTTC. Complete variable domain (other parts from reference TRBV9 and TRBJ2-1): DSGVTQTPKHLITATGQRVTLRCSPRSGDLSVYWYQQSLDQGLQFLIQYYNGEERAKGNILERFSAQQFPDLHSELNLSSLELGDSALYFCASSVAQYNEQFFGPGTRLTVL.